This T cell receptor (beta chain) appears in the sequencing data of a study of response to subunit inactivated influenza vaccine. Findings of the study overall: With each seasonal influenza vaccination, the authors suggested, few new T cells are recruited.

TCRdb reprocessed the RT-PCR reads with MiXCR, giving one entry per CDR3 protein. Altogether some 800,000 distinct CDR3 sequences are present, 21% being singletons, with the ten largest covering about 9.4%. This clonotype showed up just a few times. Its antigen is not identified. Source: PBMCs from blood, taken roughly 5 days after vaccination. This clonotype was sampled from a man in his forties or fifties who received an inactivated influenza vaccine.

CDR3 sequence: CASRLGLAGGKTQYF. Here the CDR3 DNA reads TGTGCCAGCAGACTGGGACTAGCGGGGGGGAAGACCCAGTACTTC. The chain joins TRBV3-1 to TRBJ2-5; 16 bases agree with TRBD2. The length of the CDR3 is 15 residues. The junction had 4 bases not matched to a gene; V was cut back by 6 bases and J by 6 bases. Germline V gene data show CDR1 as LGHDT and CDR2 as YNNKEL (reference sequence).